One sample yielded the 28 T cell receptor beta chains listed below, sequenced in a study of CD8 T cells in ankylosing spondylitis. Overall study findings and caveats: A TCR beta motif made of about eight highly homologous variants seemed typical of ankylosing spondylitis blood.

Antigens of these TCRs are unknown. TCRdb reanalysed the 5' RACE reads using MiXCR and keeps one entry per CDR3 protein. The repertoire holds under 850,000 distinct CDR3 sequences, with 15% to 20% as singletons. Material for sequencing was blood, either unsorted or a sorted T cell fraction (not recorded which). These receptors originate from a male donor with ankylosing spondylitis.

This clonotype was counted once. This sequence joins TRBV7-9 and TRBJ2-5; a possible D gene is TRBD1 (6 bases). The CDR3 extends over 12 amino acids. Per germline, CDR1 SEHNR and CDR2 FQNEAQ (reference sequence). Trimming left V 5 bases short and J 6 bases short, with 10 bases between. CDR3 coding DNA: TGTGCCAGCAGCGAAGACAGGCAGACCCAGTACTTC. Protein: CASSEDRQTQYF.

The V call is TRBV7-9, the J call TRBJ2-1; D gene unclear. CDR3 length equals 11 residues. Trimming removed 6 bases at V and 10 bases at J, with 10 bases between. In germline, CDR1 is SEHNR, CDR2 FQNEAQ (reference sequence). The CDR3 loop reads CASSPQEEQFF. The CDR3 DNA follows: TGTGCCAGCAGTCCCCAGGAGGAGCAGTTCTTC. Filled out from reference TRBV7-9 and TRBJ2-1, the complete variable domain reads DTGVSQNPRHKITKRGQNVTFRCDPISEHNRLYWYRQTLGQGPEFLTYFQNEAQLEKSRLLSDRFSAERPKGSFSTLEIQRTEQGDSAMYLCASSPQEEQFFGPGTRLTVL.

This clonotype appeared a few times. J is TRBJ2-3 and V is TRBV12-3 or TRBV12-4; 9 bases line up with TRBD1. V was pared by 7 bases and J by 1 base, with 6 bases of the junction left unmatched. CDR3 length: 15 residues. CDR3 region: CASNPGQGGTDTQYF. DNA for the CDR3: TGTGCCAGCAACCCGGGACAGGGAGGCACAGATACGCAGTATTTT.

The gene calls are TRBV2 and TRBJ2-5; D unclear. V lost 0 bases and J 2 bases, leaving 10 bases between the germline ends. Germline V gene lookup returns CDR1 SNHLY and CDR2 FYNNEI. The CDR3 is 15 residues long. In DNA form, the CDR3 reads TGTGCCAGCAGTGAAGCGAAAGGCAGACAAGAGACCCAGTACTTC. It yields the protein CASSEAKGRQETQYF.

CDR3 DNA: TGTGCCAGCAGCTTATGGGGAGCGGGGGTAGATACGCAGTATTTT. Amino acid sequence: CASSLWGAGVDTQYF. The chain uses TRBV7-3 and TRBJ2-3; 8 bases fit TRBD2. The CDR3 loop spans 15 amino acids. Trimming took 2 bases from V and 5 from J; bases not matched to a gene: 6. Germline V gives CDR1 SGHTA, CDR2 FQGTGA.

The V call is TRBV12-3 or TRBV12-4, the J call TRBJ2-7; TRBD2 might be the D (7 bases). The CDR3 spans 13 residues. Trimming pared 8 bases from V and 9 bases from J, leaving 20 bases between. The CDR3 sequence: CASGRGQGRVQYF. CDR3 nucleotide sequence: TGTGCCAGCGGGCGGGGGCAGGGGAGGGTGCAGTACTTC.

This clonotype was observed many times. The chain links TRBV7-2 to TRBJ2-3, with TRBD2 as a possible D gene (7 bases). The CDR3 contains 14 residues. With 6 bases removed from V and 3 bases from J, the gap between germline ends came to 13 bases. CDR1 is SGHTA, CDR2 FQGNSA, per germline. The CDR3 is CASRAGAPTDTQYF. CDR3 sequence (DNA): TGTGCCAGCAGGGCGGGGGCACCAACAGATACGCAGTATTTT.

This clonotype occurred many times. CDR3 DNA: TGTGCCAGCAGTTTAAAGGGGACCGGGGAGCTGTTTTTT. Protein product: CASSLKGTGELFF. The J gene is TRBJ2-2, the V gene TRBV12-3 or TRBV12-4; D possibly corresponds to TRBD1 (5 bases). V was trimmed by 2 bases and J by 5 bases, leaving 6 bases between them. The CDR3 sequence is 13 residues long.

The chain has TRBV27 and TRBJ1-5; 7 bases agree with TRBD1. The junction had 6 bases not matched to a gene; V was cut back by 2 bases and J by 5 bases. Germline V gives CDR1 MNHEY, CDR2 SMNVEV (reference sequence). The CDR3 loop spans 15 amino acids. This CDR3 reads CASSLGYRGDQPQHF. The CDR3 coding sequence is TGTGCCAGCAGTTTAGGCTACAGGGGCGATCAGCCCCAGCATTTT.

This clonotype has a handful of counts. V is TRBV12-3 or TRBV12-4 and J is TRBJ2-2; 14 nucleotides agree with TRBD2. V was pared by 6 bases and J by 7 bases, with 13 bases of the junction left unmatched. CDR3 length: 18 residues. CDR3 in DNA: TGTGCCAGCAGCCCTCCTCAGACTAGCGGGAGGGCAAACGGGGAGCTGTTTTTT. Residues: CASSPPQTSGRANGELFF.

J is TRBJ1-1 and V is TRBV7-2; D ambiguous. The CDR3 loop spans 14 amino acids. Germline V gene lookup returns CDR1 SGHTA and CDR2 FQGNSA. With 8 bases removed from V and 6 bases from J, the gap between germline ends came to 19 bases. The CDR3 coding sequence is TGTGCCAGCCTATCCCGAGCAGGCGTCTCTGAAGCTTTCTTT. Its protein is CASLSRAGVSEAFF.

The V call is TRBV27, the J call TRBJ2-1; 11 bases are a match to TRBD2. CDR1 MNHEY and CDR2 SMNVEV come from the germline V gene (reference sequence). CDR3 length equals 15 residues. Germline trimming cut 2 bases from V and 9 bases from J; bases unmatched to any gene: 6. DNA for the CDR3: TGTGCCAGCAGTTTAATCTTAGCGGGAGGGGTTGAGCAGTTCTTC. This gives the protein CASSLILAGGVEQFF.

The gene calls are TRBV20-1 and TRBJ2-1; 15 bases align to TRBD2. J lost 5 bases, V lost 0 bases, and 2 bases had no gene match. Germline V gene data show CDR1 as DFQATT and CDR2 as SNEGSKA (reference sequence). CDR3 length equals 16 residues. As DNA, the CDR3 is TGCAGTGCTAGAGAGGGGACTAGCGGGAGGAACAATGAGCAGTTCTTC. It is translated as CSAREGTSGRNNEQFF.

The chain recombines TRBV12-3 or TRBV12-4 with TRBJ2-1; no clear D gene. Trimming pared 1 base from V and 1 base from J, leaving 8 bases between. This CDR3 spans 15 amino acids. DNA of the CDR3: TGTGCCAGCAGTTTAGGGTTTGAGTCCTACAATGAGCAGTTCTTC. Translated: CASSLGFESYNEQFF.

The chain joins TRBV12-3 or TRBV12-4 to TRBJ2-1, with 10 bases fitting TRBD2. This CDR3 comprises 17 residues. J gave up 4 bases and V 6 bases, and 12 bases lay outside the gene matches. As DNA, the CDR3 is TGTGCCAGCAGGGATAGCGGGGGGACGTCGGGGTACAATGAGCAGTTCTTC. It is translated as CASRDSGGTSGYNEQFF.

The V gene is TRBV7-3, the J gene TRBJ1-1, with a weak D call TRBD1 (5 bases). This CDR3 spans 14 amino acids. Trimming removed 5 bases at V and 4 bases at J, with 14 bases between. The germline gives CDR1 SGHTA, CDR2 FQGTGA. CDR3 protein: CASSPSGYATEAFF. In nucleotides, the CDR3 is TGTGCCAGCAGCCCCTCAGGGTACGCCACTGAAGCTTTCTTT. The complete variable domain, with remaining parts taken from reference TRBV7-3 and TRBJ1-1, reads GAGVSQTPSNKVTEKGKYVELRCDPISGHTALYWYRQSLGQGPEFLIYFQGTGAADDSGLPNDRFFAVRPEGSVSTLKIQRTERGDSAVYLCASSPSGYATEAFFGQGTRLTVV.

Only a few counts were recorded for this clonotype. This rearrangement joins TRBV5-1 to TRBJ2-3; 9 nucleotides agree with TRBD1. The germline V gene encodes CDR1 SGHRS and CDR2 YFSETQ. This CDR3 is built from 15 residues. V shed 4 bases, J shed 5 bases, and the junction held 8 bases outside the gene matches. CDR3 protein: CASSRRDRERDTQYF. For the CDR3, the DNA is TGCGCCAGCAGCCGCCGGGACAGGGAAAGAGATACGCAGTATTTT.

The chain joins TRBV19 to TRBJ1-6; TRBD1 might be the D (5 bases). V dropped 9 bases and J dropped 8 bases, with 20 bases sitting between them. CDR3 size: 15 residues. Germline assignment: CDR1 LNHDA and CDR2 SQIVND (reference sequence). This chain's CDR3 is CASKTEPLGDSPLHF. DNA of the CDR3: TGTGCCAGCAAGACAGAACCTTTAGGGGATTCACCCCTCCACTTT.

V is TRBV5-1 and J is TRBJ1-1; the D gene is possibly TRBD1 (5 bases). This CDR3 has 14 amino acids. Germline V gives CDR1 SGHRS, CDR2 YFSETQ. Trimming pared 3 bases from V and 2 bases from J, leaving 11 bases between. The CDR3 region has the DNA TGCGCCAGCAGCTCGAACACAGGTAACACTGAAGCTTTCTTT. Amino acid sequence: CASSSNTGNTEAFF.

This clonotype was seen a few times. The chain combines TRBV5-6 with TRBJ2-3; 9 bases line up with TRBD2. The germline V gene encodes CDR1 SGHDT and CDR2 YYEEEE. J gave up 4 bases and V 4 bases, and 7 bases lay outside the gene matches. This CDR3 has 15 amino acids. CDR3 DNA sequence: TGTGCCAGCAGCCCAGGACTAGCGAGCGCAGATACGCAGTATTTT. This encodes CASSPGLASADTQYF. The whole variable domain, filled in from reference TRBV5-6 and TRBJ2-3, reads DAGVTQSPTHLIKTRGQQVTLRCSPKSGHDTVSWYQQALGQGPQFIFQYYEEEERQRGNFPDRFSGHQFPNYSSELNVNALLLGDSALYLCASSPGLASADTQYFGPGTRLTVL.

This clonotype has just a few counts. The chain couples TRBV7-6 to TRBJ1-1; TRBD1 matches at 11 bases. V lost 1 base and J lost 4; bases outside the gene matches: 8. CDR1 is SGHVS and CDR2 is FNYEAQ in the germline V gene. This CDR3 comprises 17 residues. CDR3 nucleotides: TGTGCCAGCAGCTTAGAGTTGCCCGGGACAGGGGGCACTGAAGCTTTCTTT. This gives the protein CASSLELPGTGGTEAFF.

This clonotype has only a few counts. The chain recombines TRBV4-1 with TRBJ2-1, with D hard to call. Germline-derived CDR1 and CDR2 are MGHRA and YSYEKL. The CDR3 has 18 residues. Trimming stripped 0 bases from V and 2 bases from J, with 17 bases between. This CDR3 reads CASSQDSDLPAPYNEQFF. CDR3 DNA sequence: TGCGCCAGCAGCCAAGATTCCGACTTACCAGCGCCCTACAATGAGCAGTTCTTC.

This chain connects TRBV2 to TRBJ2-7, with D possibly being TRBD1 (6 bases). V lost 9 bases and J 4 bases, leaving 16 bases between the germline ends. Germline V gives CDR1 SNHLY, CDR2 FYNNEI. CDR3 length: 13 residues. The CDR3 DNA follows: TGTGCCAGTATCCCGGACAGCGGTTACGAGCAGTACTTC. Residues: CASIPDSGYEQYF.

The CDR3 region has the DNA TGCAGTGCTAGTATAATGGTCGGGGGGGCCGACACAGATACGCAGTATTTT. It translates to CSASIMVGGADTDTQYF. This chain connects TRBV20-1 to TRBJ2-3; 8 nucleotides match TRBD2. J lost 2 bases, V lost 3 bases, and 13 bases had no gene match. The CDR3 contains 17 residues. Germline loops: CDR1 DFQATT, CDR2 SNEGSKA (reference sequence).

The chain uses TRBV4-2 and TRBJ1-1; D is perhaps TRBD1 (5 bases). Trimming stripped 0 bases from V and 5 bases from J, with 16 bases between. From germline, CDR1 is LGHNA and CDR2 YNFKEQ. This CDR3 region has 16 residues. CDR3 bases: TGTGCCAGCAGCCAAGAAGCATGGGCTGAGGGGACTGAAGCTTTCTTT. Translated, it gives CASSQEAWAEGTEAFF.

In this sample, this clonotype turned up a few times. The J gene is TRBJ2-5, the V gene TRBV29-1; the D is unclear. The CDR3 sequence is 16 residues long. Germline V gene data show CDR1 as SQVTM and CDR2 as ANQGSEA. V lost 3 bases to trimming and J lost 1 base, with 18 bases between them. CDR3: CSVEGFLFPPQETQYF. The CDR3 bases are TGCAGCGTTGAGGGGTTTCTTTTCCCCCCCCAAGAGACCCAGTACTTC.

The chain recombines TRBV11-2 with TRBJ2-5; D could derive from TRBD1 or TRBD2 (5 bases each). The V end was cut by 0 bases, the J end by 0 bases, with 14 bases between. Germline loops: CDR1 SGHAT, CDR2 FQNNGV. This CDR3 is built from 17 residues. CDR3 loop: CASSLDWGSSYQETQYF. The CDR3 bases are TGTGCCAGCAGCTTAGATTGGGGGTCTTCGTACCAAGAGACCCAGTACTTC.

J is TRBJ2-3 and V is TRBV5-1; the match to TRBD2 covers 7 bases. The V and J ends lost 2 bases and 3 bases, in that order; junction bases with no gene match: 3. This CDR3 is 14 amino acids long. Germline V gene lookup returns CDR1 SGHRS and CDR2 YFSETQ. CDR3 protein: CASSFRLATDTQYF. The CDR3 DNA reads TGCGCCAGCAGCTTCCGACTAGCTACAGATACGCAGTATTTT.